The clone carrying this T cell receptor (beta chain) was detected a few times. Treatment here: oral pan-JAK inhibitor, 5-10 mg twice daily. RNA, once extracted, was reverse transcribed into cDNA for use as the sequencing template. Measured with immunoSEQ multiplex PCR; TCRdb has only the in-frame clones, and not every one. The repertoire consists of 90,000 to 130,000 clones, with about three fifths occurring once and the leading ten covering less than 15%. The sample originates from a study of CD8+ T cells in alopecia areata. The sequencing used CD8+ T cells sorted from blood, collected at week 24, from a patient treated with tofacitinib. The clonotype originates from a human donor with alopecia areata.

DNA of the CDR3: TGCGCCAGCAGCCTGGGGACGGCAAATAGCAATCAGCCCCAGCATTTT. It encodes CASSLGTANSNQPQHF. The V call is TRBV5-1, the J call TRBJ1-5; D is possibly TRBD1 (5 bases). Trimming stripped 4 bases from V and 0 bases from J, with 14 bases between. Germline V gene lookup returns CDR1 SGHRS and CDR2 YFSETQ. This CDR3 is built from 16 residues.